A single sample gave rise to the 13 T cell receptor beta chains below, sequenced in a study of CD8+CD57+ T cells in acquired aplastic anemia. Profiling that covered TCR beta VDJ and CDR3 relied on genomic DNA as its template. TCRdb re-called the reads with MiXCR, one entry per CDR3 protein. The sample comprises around 180,000 distinct CDR3 sequences, about 64% of which are singletons, and about 50% rests with the top ten. Input material: sorted CD4+, CD8+, or CD8+CD57+ T cells (not recorded which) from PBMCs. The receptors were sampled from a human donor in good health.

This clonotype was recorded at least ten times. This chain joins TRBV6-2 or TRBV6-3 and TRBJ1-5; D unresolved. Germline V gene data show CDR1 as MNHEY and CDR2 as SVGEGT. The CDR3 spans 13 residues. Trimming stripped 7 bases from V and 6 bases from J, with 13 bases between. CDR3 coding DNA: TGTGCCAGCACCATTATGAGAGGTCAGCCCCAGCATTTT. It codes for CASTIMRGQPQHF.

In this sample, this clonotype turned up a few times. V usage is TRBV6-5 and J usage is TRBJ2-4; D remains ambiguous. CDR1 and CDR2 (germline): MNHEY, SVGAGI. The ends were cut back, 5 bases at V and 0 bases at J, with 14 bases in the middle. This CDR3 contains 16 residues. CDR3 amino acids: CASSPIRELAKNIQYF. The CDR3 DNA reads TGTGCCAGCAGTCCGATCCGTGAACTAGCCAAAAACATTCAGTACTTC.

The chain has TRBV19 and TRBJ1-2; possibly TRBD1 for D (6 bases). The V gene's germline CDR1 is LNHDA and CDR2 SQIVND (reference sequence). V was pared by 5 bases and J by 5 bases, with 15 bases between. CDR3 length: 14 residues. CDR3 loop: CASSELTGRYGYTF. The DNA of the CDR3 is TGTGCCAGTAGTGAACTTACAGGGCGTTATGGCTACACCTTC.

This clonotype showed up many times. The rearrangement links TRBV7-8 to TRBJ2-7; D not resolved. Trimming removed 5 bases at V and 4 bases at J, with 9 bases between. The CDR3 runs to 12 residues. Germline CDR1 SGHVS, CDR2 FQNEAQ. In DNA, the CDR3 is TGTGCCAGCAGCCCGAATCTGTACGAGCAGTACTTC. Amino acid sequence: CASSPNLYEQYF.

In this sample, this clonotype turned up a few times. A single base separates this from a much larger clone, so it may be a read error. The rearrangement links TRBV20-1 to TRBJ2-7; 13 positions agree with TRBD2. The CDR3 is 15 amino acids. Germline values: CDR1 DFQATT, CDR2 SNEGSKA (reference sequence). The CDR3 loop is CSAPTGTSGIYVQYF. The CDR3 DNA reads as TGCAGTGCACCGACCGGGACTAGCGGGATATACGTGCAGTACTTC.

This chain uses TRBV24-1 with TRBJ1-1, with D maybe TRBD1 (6 bases). V lost 2 bases to trimming and J lost 6 bases, with 12 bases between them. Germline CDR1 reads KGHDR; CDR2 reads SFDVKD. There are 14 residues in the CDR3. Here the CDR3 DNA reads TGTGCCACCAGTGATTCGAACAGGGTTTCTGAAGCTTTCTTT. It is translated as CATSDSNRVSEAFF.

This clonotype was seen more than once but under ten times. This chain connects TRBV27 to TRBJ1-1, with D unclear. Germline assignment: CDR1 MNHEY and CDR2 SMNVEV (reference sequence). The length of the CDR3 is 13 residues. Deletions cut 5 bases from V and 4 bases from J, with 11 bases between. CDR3 sequence reads: CASSTQIGTEAFF. CDR3 sequence (DNA): TGTGCCAGCAGTACGCAAATAGGCACTGAAGCTTTCTTT.

CDR3 DNA sequence: TGTGCCATCAGTGCGCAGGGTAATTCACCCCTCCACTTT. The encoded protein is CAISAQGNSPLHF. The chain employs TRBV10-3 and TRBJ1-6; the D gene is possibly TRBD1 (5 bases). This CDR3 is built from 13 residues. Trimming removed 4 bases from V and 6 bases from J, with 7 bases in between. Germline lookup yields CDR1 ENHRY and CDR2 SYGVKD.

This clonotype was observed a handful of times. The V call is TRBV11-2, the J call TRBJ2-1; 7 nucleotides match TRBD2. The CDR3 consists of 13 residues. Germline trimming cut 6 bases from V and 6 bases from J; bases unmatched to any gene: 5. Germline V gene sequence: CDR1 SGHAT, CDR2 FQNNGV. As DNA, the CDR3 is TGTGCCAGCAGACGGACTAGTGGCAATGAGCAGTTCTTC. This gives the protein CASRRTSGNEQFF.

The table lists this clonotype with a count of one. A junction end diverges from the germline sequence, so it may reflect a read error. This sequence joins TRBV7-9 and TRBJ2-5; D remains unclear. This CDR3 is built from 14 residues. Germline V gives CDR1 SEHNR, CDR2 FQNEAQ (reference sequence). The CDR3 reads CASSKTGEQETQYF. The CDR3, as DNA: TGTGCTAGCAGCAAAACCGGAGAACAAGAGACCCAGTACTTC. The full variable domain, with the rest looked up from reference TRBV7-9 and TRBJ2-5, is DTGVSQNPRHKITKRGQNVTFRCDPISEHNRLYWYRQTLGQGPEFLTYFQNEAQLEKSRLLSDRFSAERPKGSFSTLEIQRTEQGDSAMYLCASSKTGEQETQYFGPGTRLLVL.

The rearrangement uses TRBV20-1 and TRBJ2-1; D remains unclear. Looked up from germline, CDR1 is DFQATT and CDR2 is SNEGSKA (reference sequence). Trimming removed 5 bases from V and 1 base from J, with 9 bases in between. The CDR3 is 13 amino acids. Here the CDR3 reads CSAGGRSYNEQFF. The CDR3 coding sequence is TGCAGTGCTGGCGGCCGATCCTACAATGAGCAGTTCTTC.

This rearrangement joins TRBV5-6 to TRBJ2-7, with unresolved D. Germline V gene sequence: CDR1 SGHDT, CDR2 YYEEEE. The CDR3 extends over 14 amino acids. V gave up 0 bases and J gave up 3 bases, with 10 bases separating them. The CDR3, as DNA: TGTGCCAGCAGCTTGGGAGTGACACACTACGAGCAGTACTTC. Translated: CASSLGVTHYEQYF.

The rearrangement uses TRBV15 and TRBJ2-1; perhaps TRBD2 as D (6 bases). This CDR3 is built from 15 residues. V was clipped by 0 bases and J by 8 bases, with 14 bases between them. Germline values: CDR1 LNHNV, CDR2 YYDKDF (reference sequence). CDR3 sequence reads: CATSRDGDSAYEQFF. The CDR3 nucleotides are TGTGCCACCAGCAGAGATGGGGACTCGGCTTATGAGCAGTTCTTC. Full variable domain (rest looked up from reference TRBV15 and TRBJ2-1): DAMVIQNPRYQVTQFGKPVTLSCSQTLNHNVMYWYQQKSSQAPKLLFHYYDKDFNNEADTPDNFQSRRPNTSFCFLDIRSPGLGDTAMYLCATSRDGDSAYEQFFGPGTRLTVL.